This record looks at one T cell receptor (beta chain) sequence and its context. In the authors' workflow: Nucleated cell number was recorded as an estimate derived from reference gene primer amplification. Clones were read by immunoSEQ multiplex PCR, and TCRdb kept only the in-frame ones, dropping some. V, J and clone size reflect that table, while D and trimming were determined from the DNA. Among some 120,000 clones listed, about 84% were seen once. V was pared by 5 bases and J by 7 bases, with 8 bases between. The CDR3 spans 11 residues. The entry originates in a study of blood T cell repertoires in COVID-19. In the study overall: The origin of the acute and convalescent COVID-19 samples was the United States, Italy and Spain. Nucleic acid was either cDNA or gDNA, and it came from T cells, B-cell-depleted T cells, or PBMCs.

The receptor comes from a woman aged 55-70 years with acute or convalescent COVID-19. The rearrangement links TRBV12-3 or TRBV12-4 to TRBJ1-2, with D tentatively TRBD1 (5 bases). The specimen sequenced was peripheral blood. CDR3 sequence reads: CASSEGVGYTF. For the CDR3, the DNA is TGTGCCAGCAGTGAAGGGGTTGGCTACACCTTC.